This T cell receptor beta chain was profiled in a study of early T cells in non-severe SARS-CoV-2 infection (dated by TCRdb to the early 2020s). In terms of the full investigation: Because TCR sequencing was done on bulk RNA from unsorted whole blood, the alpha and beta chains could not be paired. Here is what the overall study found, with its caveats: Matching against VDJdb was skewed toward anti-spike CD8 responses, likely underestimated virus-specific expansions, and missed private and CD4 specificities.

This clonotype appeared a few times. What this receptor recognizes is not known. Per-base qualities were not stored, and no clone one base away is much larger. A case-control design nested within a healthcare worker cohort in London, UK, was used, with weekly nasopharyngeal swab PCR tests and blood sampling performed. Healthcare workers were enrolled in the week of the UK lockdown, from 23 to 31 March 2020, and were followed every week for up to roughly 15 weeks. Library generation was performed with 5' RACE. Sequencing used a NextSeq 500. The TCR library protocol attached unique molecular identifiers to individual cDNA molecules to correct for sequencing error and PCR bias. Sequencing covered both TCR alpha and beta chains, and within each sample the abundances of alpha and beta sequences were tightly co-correlated. In the original analysis: Decombinator V4 was used to annotate TCR sequences for V gene, J gene and CDR3. TCRs were defined as expanded if a significant change between any two time points was detected under a Poisson model with p below 0.0001. TCR abundances were normalised to the total number of TCRs sequenced in each sample and reported as counts per million. TRAV1-2 paired with TRAJ12, TRAJ20 or TRAJ33 defined MAIT TCRs, while TRAV10 paired with TRAJ18 defined iNKT TCRs. VDJdb, accessed on 1 November 2021, was searched for TCRs annotated for CMV, EBV and SARS-CoV-2, and TCRs annotated for more than one antigen were excluded. TCRdb handled the public reads itself, with Q25 trimming in fastp and clone calling in MiXCR, and kept productive beta chains. Rows are unified per CDR3 protein, each entry keeping the most common DNA and genes. TCRdb assigned the V and J calls; the authors' analysis was not used. The sample table shows some 85,000 distinct CDR3 sequences, and roughly 15% are seen once. Approximately 1.3% of the sample comes from the top ten.

The V and J ends are trimmed by 6 bases and 2 bases, leaving 2 bases between them. Measured from the cysteine to the phenylalanine, the CDR3 is 11 residues long. CDR3 DNA only is kept here, 33 bases in frame from base 1. CDR1 and CDR2 are read off the germline V gene as MNHNS and SASEGT. This clonotype was obtained from an adult who was a healthcare worker with PCR-confirmed SARS-CoV-2 infection or an uninfected control (not recorded which). The sample consisted of whole blood. The rearrangement joined TRBV6-1 to TRBJ2-4, with the D gene call left open. This receptor has the CDR3 CASSSKNIQYF. The sequenced DNA is TGTGCCAGCAGCTCCAAAAACATTCAGTACTTC.